Presented here are 21 T cell receptor beta chains from one specimen sequenced in a study of blood T cell repertoires in COVID-19. This table comes from immunoSEQ multiplex PCR, and its TCRdb copy is limited to in-frame clones, with some not included. The data show 95,000 to 120,000 clones, with roughly 80% seen just once and around 1.5% held by the top ten. What was sequenced was peripheral blood. The receptors derive from a man in his forties or fifties with acute or convalescent COVID-19.

This rearrangement joins TRBV5-1 to TRBJ2-1; TRBD1 agrees at 8 bases. CDR1 and CDR2 (germline): SGHRS, YFSETQ. V shed 5 bases, J shed 5 bases, and the junction held 9 bases outside the gene matches. The CDR3 length is 15 residues. The CDR3 loop reads CASSPTGTGHNEQFF. DNA of the CDR3: TGCGCCAGCAGTCCTACTGGGACAGGTCACAATGAGCAGTTCTTC.

The genes are TRBV6-5 and TRBJ1-6; D remains unclear. The V end was cut by 1 base, the J end by 8 bases, with 6 bases between. CDR1 is MNHEY, CDR2 SVGAGI, per germline. CDR3 length equals 13 residues. The CDR3 DNA reads TGTGCCAGCAGTTACTTTAGTGATTCACCCCTCCACTTT. It yields the protein CASSYFSDSPLHF.

The chain uses TRBV19 and TRBJ1-5; D gene ambiguous. There are 15 residues in the CDR3. CDR1 is LNHDA and CDR2 is SQIVND in the germline V gene (reference sequence). The V gene lost 6 bases and the J gene lost 0 bases, with 12 bases spanning the gap. The CDR3 region has the DNA TGTGCCAGTAGCGGGTGGTTGCGTAGCAATCAGCCCCAGCATTTT. As protein: CASSGWLRSNQPQHF.

The chain couples TRBV7-3 to TRBJ2-2; 10 bases map to TRBD2. The germline CDR1 and CDR2 sequences are SGHTA and FQGTGA. The J segment lost 7 bases and the V segment lost 5 bases, leaving 7 bases of the junction unmatched. The CDR3 consists of 15 residues. The CDR3 is CASSRGLANGGELFF. In DNA, the CDR3 is TGTGCCAGCAGCCGGGGACTAGCGAATGGCGGGGAGCTGTTTTTT.

This chain links TRBV4-1 with TRBJ1-2, with TRBD1 matching over 12 bases. Germline V gene lookup returns CDR1 MGHRA and CDR2 YSYEKL. The CDR3 is 18 residues long. V lost 3 bases, J lost 2 bases, and 10 bases stayed unmatched. The CDR3 DNA reads as TGCGCCAGCAGCCACCACCGGGACAGGGGGCCCCTCAACTATGGCTACACCTTC. Translating gives CASSHHRDRGPLNYGYTF.

The chain has TRBV2 and TRBJ2-2; D unclear. With 6 bases removed from V and 2 bases from J, the gap between germline ends came to 7 bases. The CDR3 contains 13 residues. Per the germline V gene, CDR1 is SNHLY and CDR2 is FYNNEI. This CDR3 reads CASRLTNTGELFF. CDR3 DNA: TGTGCCAGCAGACTGACAAACACCGGGGAGCTGTTTTTT.

V usage is TRBV19 and J usage is TRBJ2-1; TRBD2 aligns across 13 bases. V trimming: 5 bases; J trimming: 4 bases; junction bases outside the gene matches: 8. This CDR3 has 17 amino acids. Germline values: CDR1 LNHDA, CDR2 SQIVND (reference sequence). The CDR3 DNA sequence: TGTGCCAGTAGTTCCCGACTAGCGGGGGGCCCGTACAATGAGCAGTTCTTC. It translates to CASSSRLAGGPYNEQFF.

This chain links TRBV23-1 with TRBJ1-2, with TRBD1 matching 12 bases. TRBV23-1 is classed as an ORF, of uncertain function. With 1 base clipped from V and 4 bases from J, the junction kept 4 bases outside the gene matches. The CDR3 is made up of 16 amino acids. The CDR3: CASSQFEGQGAYGYTF. Here the CDR3 DNA reads TGCGCCAGCAGTCAATTCGAGGGACAGGGGGCCTATGGCTACACCTTC.

The V gene is TRBV28, the J gene TRBJ1-5; D call uncertain. Deletions cut 3 bases from V and 1 base from J, with 13 bases between. Per germline, CDR1 MDHEN and CDR2 SYDVKM. CDR3 size: 16 residues. For the CDR3, the DNA is TGTGCCAGCAGTTTCCTGTACCGGGAAAGCAATCAGCCCCAGCATTTT. Translation gives CASSFLYRESNQPQHF.

V is TRBV29-1 and J is TRBJ1-4; 7 nucleotides align to TRBD1. This CDR3 contains 14 residues. Germline assignment: CDR1 SQVTM and CDR2 ANQGSEA. The CDR3 nucleotides are TGCAGTGCTAAACCGGGACAGCAAAATGAAAAACTGTTTTTT. Amino acids: CSAKPGQQNEKLFF.

The chain links TRBV2 to TRBJ1-2; TRBD1 matches at 7 bases. The CDR3 loop spans 13 amino acids. V lost 4 bases to trimming and J lost 4 bases; unmatched junction nucleotides: 3. Germline values: CDR1 SNHLY, CDR2 FYNNEI. Here the CDR3 reads CASSGQGPYGYTF. CDR3 bases: TGTGCCAGCAGTGGACAGGGTCCCTATGGCTACACCTTC. Drawing the rest from reference TRBV2 and TRBJ1-2, the complete variable domain is EPEVTQTPSHQVTQMGQEVILRCVPISNHLYFYWYRQILGQKVEFLVSFYNNEISEKSEIFDDQFSVERPDGSNFTLKIRSTKLEDSAMYFCASSGQGPYGYTFGSGTRLTVV.

In DNA form, the CDR3 reads TGTGCCAGCAGCGTAGATAACAGGGGACGAATCGGCTACACCTTC. Translation: CASSVDNRGRIGYTF. The rearrangement joins TRBV9 to TRBJ1-2, with 7 bases aligning to TRBD1. Trimming took 0 bases from V and 8 from J; bases not matched to a gene: 10. Per germline, CDR1 SGDLS and CDR2 YYNGEE. This CDR3 is built from 15 residues.

The chain uses TRBV7-2 and TRBJ1-5; D gene ambiguous. This CDR3 is built from 12 residues. V lost 6 bases and J 0 bases, leaving 3 bases between the germline ends. CDR1 and CDR2 (germline): SGHTA, FQGNSA. CDR3 residues: CASSYSNQPQHF. CDR3 DNA: TGTGCCAGCAGTTATAGCAATCAGCCCCAGCATTTT.

This clone was seen a few times. The chain is built from TRBV19 and TRBJ1-2; 8 bases map to TRBD1. Germline CDR1 LNHDA, CDR2 SQIVND (reference sequence). This CDR3 comprises 16 residues. Trimming cost V 2 bases and J 2 bases; bases outside gene matches: 7. CDR3 nucleotide sequence: TGTGCCAGTAGTATATCGTCCGGGACAGGAAACTATGGCTACACCTTC. Its translation is CASSISSGTGNYGYTF.

In nucleotides, the CDR3 is TGTGCCAGCAGTTTTGTTTACGGGAAGGGGGACTACGAGCAGTACGTC. Translation: CASSFVYGKGDYEQYV. This chain uses TRBV28 with TRBJ2-7, with a weak D call TRBD1 (6 bases). Trimming left V 3 bases short and J 3 bases short, with 18 bases between. This CDR3 comprises 16 residues. The V gene's germline CDR1 is MDHEN and CDR2 SYDVKM.

The genes are TRBV6-1 and TRBJ1-5; no clear D gene. This CDR3 has 14 residues. V dropped 2 bases and J dropped 3 bases, with 8 bases sitting between them. In germline, CDR1 is MNHNS, CDR2 SASEGT. The DNA of the CDR3 is TGTGCCAGCAGTGAACGGTTGTACAATCAGCCCCAGCATTTT. Protein: CASSERLYNQPQHF.

This rearrangement joins TRBV5-1 to TRBJ1-1; 8 bases are shared with TRBD1. This CDR3 has 16 residues. With 0 bases clipped from V and 5 bases from J, the junction kept 9 bases outside the gene matches. Germline V gene lookup returns CDR1 SGHRS and CDR2 YFSETQ. Here the CDR3 reads CASSLGFYTGGTEAFF. The CDR3 region has the DNA TGCGCCAGCAGCTTGGGATTTTACACAGGGGGAACTGAAGCTTTCTTT.

The J gene is TRBJ2-7, the V gene TRBV5-4; D might be TRBD1 (6 bases). The V and J ends lost 5 bases and 3 bases respectively, with 9 bases between them. The CDR3 has 12 amino acids. CDR1 and CDR2 from the germline V gene are SGHNT and YYREEE (reference sequence). The CDR3 DNA reads TGTGCCAGCAGTGGGGGCCTCTACGAGCAGTACTTC. It codes for CASSGGLYEQYF.

The V and J genes are TRBV9 and TRBJ1-2; D gene unclear. Trimming pared 0 bases from V and 4 bases from J, leaving 19 bases between. The germline gives CDR1 SGDLS, CDR2 YYNGEE. This CDR3 has 17 amino acids. The CDR3 spells CASSVGSLRGKSYGYTF. The CDR3, as DNA: TGTGCCAGCAGCGTAGGGTCCCTCCGGGGAAAGAGCTATGGCTACACCTTC. Variable domain in full (rest from reference TRBV9 and TRBJ1-2): DSGVTQTPKHLITATGQRVTLRCSPRSGDLSVYWYQQSLDQGLQFLIQYYNGEERAKGNILERFSAQQFPDLHSELNLSSLELGDSALYFCASSVGSLRGKSYGYTFGSGTRLTVV.

Here the CDR3 reads CASSEATVTGFNYGYTF. DNA for the CDR3: TGTGCCAGCAGTGAAGCTACCGTTACAGGATTCAACTATGGCTACACCTTC. V and J are TRBV2 and TRBJ1-2; possible D gene TRBD1, 5 bases. Germline CDR1 and CDR2: SNHLY and FYNNEI. V gave up 0 bases and J gave up 2 bases, with 16 bases separating them. CDR3 length equals 17 residues.

This chain uses TRBV15 with TRBJ1-6; D uncertain. The V gene lost 3 bases and the J gene lost 8 bases, with 5 bases spanning the gap. Germline assignment: CDR1 LNHNV and CDR2 YYDKDF (reference sequence). The CDR3 is made up of 12 amino acids. CDR3 nucleotides: TGTGCCACCAGCAGCCCCTATTCACCCCTCCACTTT. Its protein is CATSSPYSPLHF.